This entry features one T cell receptor beta chain sequence. Germline CDR1 reads MNHEY; CDR2 reads SVGAGI. J gave up 2 bases and V 8 bases, and 5 bases lay outside the gene matches. The CDR3 is 15 residues long. This entry is derived from a study of blood T cell repertoires in COVID-19. Study overall: T cells, B-cell-depleted T cells, or PBMCs supplied cDNA or gDNA.

The data were produced by immunoSEQ multiplex PCR, yet TCRdb's version contains in-frame clones alone and is incomplete. Here the sample spans tens of thousands of clones, around 65% being singletons. This TCR was sampled from a woman in her 70s with acute or convalescent COVID-19. Sequencing was done on a sample of peripheral blood. This chain connects TRBV6-5 to TRBJ2-3; TRBD2 matches at 12 bases. In DNA form, the CDR3 reads TGTGCCAGCCAAACTAGCGGGGGGCACACAGATACGCAGTATTTT. Protein sequence: CASQTSGGHTDTQYF.